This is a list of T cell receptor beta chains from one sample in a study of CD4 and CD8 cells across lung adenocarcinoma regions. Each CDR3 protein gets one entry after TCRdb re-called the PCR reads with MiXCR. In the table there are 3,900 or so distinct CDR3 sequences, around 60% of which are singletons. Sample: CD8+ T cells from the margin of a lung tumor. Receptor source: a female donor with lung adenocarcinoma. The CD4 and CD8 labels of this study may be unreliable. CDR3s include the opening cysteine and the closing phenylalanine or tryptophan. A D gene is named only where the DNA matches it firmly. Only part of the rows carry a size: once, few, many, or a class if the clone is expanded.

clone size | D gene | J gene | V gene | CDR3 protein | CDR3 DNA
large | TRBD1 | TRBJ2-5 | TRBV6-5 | CASSYSIGTGGETQYF | TGTGCCAGCAGTTACTCGATTGGGACAGGGGGAGAGACCCAGTACTTC
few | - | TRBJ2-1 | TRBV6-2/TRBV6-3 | CASSTGGSGGVPIF | TGTGCCAGCAGTACCGGGGGTAGCGGTGGAGTTCCGATCTTC
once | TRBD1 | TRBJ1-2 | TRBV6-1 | CASSKIQGAGYGYTF | TGTGCCAGCAGCAAAATACAGGGGGCTGGTTATGGCTACACCTTC
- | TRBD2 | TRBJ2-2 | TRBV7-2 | CASSQLAGGGKLFF | TGTGCCAGCAGCCAACTAGCGGGGGGGGGGAAGCTGTTTTTT
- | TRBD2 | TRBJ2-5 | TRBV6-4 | CASGGSGGRDQETQYF | TGTGCCAGCGGGGGTAGCGGGGGCCGTGACCAGGAGACCCAGTACTTC
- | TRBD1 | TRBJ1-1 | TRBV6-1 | CASSATGRGTEAFF | TGTGCCAGCAGCGCGACAGGGAGAGGGACTGAAGCTTTCTTT
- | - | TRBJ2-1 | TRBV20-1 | CSVGRTGAYNEQFF | TGCAGTGTTGGTAGGACGGGGGCCTACAATGAGCAGTTCTTC
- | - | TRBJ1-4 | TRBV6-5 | CASSYRLNEKLFF | TGTGCCAGCAGTTACAGACTCAATGAAAAACTGTTTTTT
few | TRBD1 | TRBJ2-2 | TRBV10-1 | CASRAGTARAGELFF | TGCGCCAGCAGGGCCGGGACAGCACGCGCCGGGGAGCTGTTTTTT
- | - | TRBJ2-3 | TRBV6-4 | CASSDGEADTQYF | TGTGCCAGCAGTGACGGGGAGGCGGATACGCAGTATTTT
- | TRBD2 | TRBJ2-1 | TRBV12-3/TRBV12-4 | CASSRLAGGPHNEQFF | TGTGCCAGCAGCCGACTAGCGGGAGGGCCACACAATGAGCAGTTCTTC
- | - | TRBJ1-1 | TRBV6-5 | CASSSGRTTEAFF | TGTGCCAGCAGTTCTGGACGGACCACTGAAGCTTTCTTT
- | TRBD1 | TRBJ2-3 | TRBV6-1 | CASSDRGREDTQYF | TGTGCCAGCAGTGACAGGGGGCGGGAAGATACGCAGTATTTT
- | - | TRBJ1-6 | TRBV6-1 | CASSVQGSYNSPLHF | TGTGCCAGCAGTGTCCAGGGATCCTATAATTCACCCCTCCACTTT
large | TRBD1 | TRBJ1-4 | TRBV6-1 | CASTFRTGSIGAEKLFF | TGTGCCAGCACCTTTAGGACAGGGAGCATAGGGGCGGAAAAACTGTTTTTT
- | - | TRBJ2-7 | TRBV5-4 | CASSLTPDYEQYF | TGTGCCAGCAGCTTAACCCCCGACTACGAGCAGTACTTC
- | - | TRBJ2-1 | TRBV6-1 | CASTEGVTAYNEQFF | TGTGCCAGCACCGAGGGGGTGACGGCCTACAATGAGCAGTTCTTC
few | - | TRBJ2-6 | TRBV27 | CASSFYSPGANVLTF | TGTGCCAGCAGTTTCTACAGCCCTGGGGCCAACGTCCTGACTTTC
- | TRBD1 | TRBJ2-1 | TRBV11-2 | CASSLRDRGEGEQFF | TGTGCCAGCAGCCTCCGGGACAGGGGTGAAGGTGAGCAGTTCTTC
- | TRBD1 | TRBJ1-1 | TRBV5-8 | CASSIWTGGGITEAFF | TGTGCCAGCAGCATCTGGACAGGTGGTGGTATCACTGAAGCTTTCTTT
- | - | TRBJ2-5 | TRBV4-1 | CASRQGLETQYF | TGCGCCAGCAGACAAGGTCTAGAGACCCAGTACTTC
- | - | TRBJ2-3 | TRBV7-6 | CASSGRPAGTQYF | TGTGCCAGCAGCGGACGTCCTGCTGGTACGCAGTATTTT
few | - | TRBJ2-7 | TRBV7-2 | CASSLGTVLAYEQYF | TGTGCCAGCAGCTTAGGCACAGTTCTAGCCTACGAGCAGTACTTC
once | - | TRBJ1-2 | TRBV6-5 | CASSSSANNGATF | TGTGCCAGCAGTTCAAGTGCTAACAATGGCGCTACCTTC
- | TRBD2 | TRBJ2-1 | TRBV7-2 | CASSLRSGGSSYNEQFF | TGTGCCAGCAGCTTACGTAGCGGGGGTAGCTCCTACAATGAGCAGTTCTTC
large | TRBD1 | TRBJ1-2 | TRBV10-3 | CAISELVSRQGARYTF | TGTGCCATCAGTGAGCTGGTCTCTCGACAGGGGGCTCGCTACACCTTC
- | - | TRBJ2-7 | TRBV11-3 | CASSLSGSIYEQYF | TGTGCCAGCAGCTTATCAGGGTCAATCTACGAGCAGTACTTC
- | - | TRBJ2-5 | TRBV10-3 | CGVGEGGRDPETQYF | TGTGGCGTGGGGGAGGGGGGCAGGGACCCAGAGACGCAGTACTTC
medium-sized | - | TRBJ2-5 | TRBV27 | CASGQETQYF | TGTGCCAGCGGACAAGAGACCCAGTACTTC
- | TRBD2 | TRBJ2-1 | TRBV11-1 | CASTRGLAGGGEQFF | TGTGCCAGCACCCGGGGGCTAGCGGGAGGGGGTGAGCAGTTCTTC
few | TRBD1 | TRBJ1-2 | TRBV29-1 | CSVLGGDHYGYTF | TGCAGCGTTTTAGGGGGCGACCACTATGGCTACACCTTC
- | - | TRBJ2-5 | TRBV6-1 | CASSRYSYQETQYF | TGTGCCAGCAGCCGGTACTCGTACCAAGAGACCCAGTACTTC
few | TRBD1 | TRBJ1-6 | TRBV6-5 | CASSYTTGDNSPLHF | TGTGCCAGCAGTTACACGACAGGGGACAATTCACCCCTCCACTTT
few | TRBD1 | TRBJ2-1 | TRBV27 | CASSLRQGKNEQFF | TGTGCCAGCAGTTTAAGACAGGGGAAGAATGAGCAGTTCTTC
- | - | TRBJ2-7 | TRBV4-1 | CASSQESAPPYEQYF | TGCGCCAGCAGCCAAGAGTCAGCTCCTCCCTACGAGCAGTACTTC
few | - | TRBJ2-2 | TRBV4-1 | CASSQDTGRTGELFF | TGCGCCAGCAGCCAAGACACAGGACGAACCGGGGAGCTGTTTTTT